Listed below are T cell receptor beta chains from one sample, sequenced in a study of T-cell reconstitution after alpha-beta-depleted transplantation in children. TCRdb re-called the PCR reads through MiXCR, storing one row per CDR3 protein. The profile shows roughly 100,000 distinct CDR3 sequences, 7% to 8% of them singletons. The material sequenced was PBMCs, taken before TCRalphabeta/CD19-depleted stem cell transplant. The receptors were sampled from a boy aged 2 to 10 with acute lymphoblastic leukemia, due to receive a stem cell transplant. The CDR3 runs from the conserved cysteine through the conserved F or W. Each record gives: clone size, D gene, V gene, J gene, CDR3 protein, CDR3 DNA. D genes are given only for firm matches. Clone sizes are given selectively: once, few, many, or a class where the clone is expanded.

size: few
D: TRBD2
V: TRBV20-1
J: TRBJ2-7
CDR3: CSARGSGTSGTIGSYEQYF
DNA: TGCAGTGCTAGAGGCTCCGGGACTAGCGGAACCATAGGCTCCTACGAGCAGTACTTC

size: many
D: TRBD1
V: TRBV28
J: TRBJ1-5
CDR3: CASSLEGQQPQHF
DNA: TGTGCCAGCAGTCTAGAGGGACAGCAGCCCCAGCATTTT

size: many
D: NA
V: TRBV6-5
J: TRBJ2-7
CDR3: CASSYSSGEQYF
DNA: TGTGCCAGCAGTTACTCCTCGGGGGAGCAGTACTTC

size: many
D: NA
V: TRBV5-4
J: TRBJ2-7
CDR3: CASSLWSAYEQYF
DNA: TGTGCCAGCAGCTTGTGGTCCGCATACGAGCAGTACTTC

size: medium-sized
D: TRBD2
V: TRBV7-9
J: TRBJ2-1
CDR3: CASSHAGGGEGKFF
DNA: TGTGCCAGCAGCCACGCCGGGGGTGGGGAGGGAAAGTTCTTC

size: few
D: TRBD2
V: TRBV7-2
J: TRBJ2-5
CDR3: CASSLHGRGEETQYF
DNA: TGTGCCAGCAGCTTACACGGGCGGGGGGAAGAGACCCAGTACTTC

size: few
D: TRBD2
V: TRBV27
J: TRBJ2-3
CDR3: CASRILAGGPRSTDTQYF
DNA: TGTGCCAGCAGGATACTAGCGGGGGGGCCCCGGAGCACAGATACGCAGTATTTT

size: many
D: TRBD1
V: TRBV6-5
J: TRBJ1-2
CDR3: CASRGQELHGYTF
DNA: TGTGCCAGCAGGGGACAGGAATTACATGGCTACACCTTC

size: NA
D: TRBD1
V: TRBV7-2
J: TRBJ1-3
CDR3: CASSLAQLGTGFGNTIYF
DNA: TGTGCCAGCAGCTTAGCGCAGCTTGGGACAGGCTTCGGAAACACCATATATTTT

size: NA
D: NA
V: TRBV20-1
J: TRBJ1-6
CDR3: CSARVGPFYNSPLHF
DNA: TGCAGTGCTAGAGTAGGCCCTTTCTATAATTCACCCCTCCACTTT

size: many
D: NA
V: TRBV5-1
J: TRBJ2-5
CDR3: CASSLRVGETQYF
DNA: TGCGCCAGCAGCTTGAGGGTAGGAGAGACCCAGTACTTC

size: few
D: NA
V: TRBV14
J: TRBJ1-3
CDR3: CASSQPGEAGNTIYF
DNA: TGTGCCAGCAGCCAACCGGGAGAAGCTGGAAACACCATATATTTT

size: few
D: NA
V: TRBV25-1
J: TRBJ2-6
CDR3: CASSESNYASGANVLTF
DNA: TGTGCCAGCAGTGAATCGAACTATGCCTCTGGGGCCAACGTCCTGACTTTC

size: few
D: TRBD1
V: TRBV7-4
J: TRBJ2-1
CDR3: CASSWGFGTDIIPHNEQFF
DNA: TGTGCCAGCAGCTGGGGGTTTGGGACAGATATCATTCCCCACAATGAGCAGTTCTTC

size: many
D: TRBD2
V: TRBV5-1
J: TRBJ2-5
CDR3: CASSPGTSRETQYF
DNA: TGCGCCAGCAGCCCAGGGACTAGTCGGGAGACCCAGTACTTC

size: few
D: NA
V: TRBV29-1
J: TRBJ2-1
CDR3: CSAIAVSYNEQFF
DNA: TGCAGCGCGATAGCGGTCTCCTACAATGAGCAGTTCTTC

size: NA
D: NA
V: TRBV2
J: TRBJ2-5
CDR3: CASTEGVGNQETQYF
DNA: TGTGCCAGCACCGAGGGGGTTGGGAACCAAGAGACCCAGTACTTC

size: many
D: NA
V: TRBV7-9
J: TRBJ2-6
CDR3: CASSLPSGANVLTF
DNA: TGTGCCAGCAGCTTACCCTCTGGGGCCAACGTCCTGACTTTC

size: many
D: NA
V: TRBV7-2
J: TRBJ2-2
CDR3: CASSPRLHLTSNTGELFF
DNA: TGTGCCAGCAGCCCCCGGCTCCATCTCACTTCGAACACCGGGGAGCTGTTTTTT

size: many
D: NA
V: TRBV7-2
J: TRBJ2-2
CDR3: CASSPRVTNTGELFF
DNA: TGTGCCAGCAGCCCCAGGGTAACGAACACCGGGGAGCTGTTTTTT

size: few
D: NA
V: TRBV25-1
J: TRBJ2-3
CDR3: CASARDSGRTDTQYF
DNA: TGTGCCAGCGCTCGGGATTCCGGAAGGACAGATACGCAGTATTTT

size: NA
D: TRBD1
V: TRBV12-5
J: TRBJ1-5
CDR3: CASGLGQGGYNQPQHF
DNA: TGTGCTAGTGGTTTGGGGCAGGGGGGATACAATCAGCCCCAGCATTTT

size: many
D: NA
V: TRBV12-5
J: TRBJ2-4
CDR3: CASGFFGRENIQYF
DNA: TGTGCTAGTGGTTTCTTCGGCAGAGAAAACATTCAGTACTTC

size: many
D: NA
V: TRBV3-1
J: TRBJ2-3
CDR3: CASSTGPDTQYF
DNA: TGTGCCAGCAGCACAGGGCCAGATACGCAGTATTTT

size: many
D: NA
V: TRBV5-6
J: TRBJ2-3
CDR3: CASSQPPRDTQYF
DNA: TGTGCCAGCAGCCAACCCCCGCGAGATACGCAGTATTTT

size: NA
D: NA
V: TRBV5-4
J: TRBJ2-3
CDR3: CASSPWGVRADTQYF
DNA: TGTGCCAGCAGCCCCTGGGGGGTACGGGCAGATACGCAGTATTTT

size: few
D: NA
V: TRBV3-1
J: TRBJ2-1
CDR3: CASSQSAGSYNEQFF
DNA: TGTGCCAGCAGCCAGTCTGCGGGATCCTACAATGAGCAGTTCTTC

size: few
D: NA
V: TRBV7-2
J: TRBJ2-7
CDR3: CASSLLALRAYEQYF
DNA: TGTGCCAGCAGCTTACTGGCCCTAAGGGCCTACGAGCAGTACTTC

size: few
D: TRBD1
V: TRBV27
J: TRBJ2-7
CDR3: CASSSRDRVGEQYF
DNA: TGTGCCAGCAGTTCCCGGGACAGGGTAGGGGAGCAGTACTTC

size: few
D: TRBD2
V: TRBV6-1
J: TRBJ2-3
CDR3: CASTLPRLADDTQYF
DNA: TGTGCCAGCACCCTCCCTCGACTAGCCGACGATACGCAGTATTTT

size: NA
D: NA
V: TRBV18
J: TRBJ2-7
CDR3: CASSLQGGVDEQYF
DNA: TGTGCCAGCTCACTCCAGGGCGGGGTCGACGAGCAGTACTTC

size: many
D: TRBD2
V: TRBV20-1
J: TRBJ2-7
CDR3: CSARDPTSGDEQYF
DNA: TGCAGTGCTAGAGATCCGACTAGCGGGGACGAGCAGTACTTC

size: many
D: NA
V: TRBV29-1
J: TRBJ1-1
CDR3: CSVEEGYRGTEAFF
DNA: TGCAGCGTTGAAGAGGGATACCGGGGGACTGAAGCTTTCTTT

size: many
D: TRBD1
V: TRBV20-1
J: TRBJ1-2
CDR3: CSALDRGRNYGYTF
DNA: TGCAGTGCGCTGGACAGGGGGAGGAACTATGGCTACACCTTC

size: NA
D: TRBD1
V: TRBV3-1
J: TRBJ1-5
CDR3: CASSQGTGVVNQPQHF
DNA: TGTGCCAGCAGCCAGGGCACAGGGGTGGTCAATCAGCCCCAGCATTTT

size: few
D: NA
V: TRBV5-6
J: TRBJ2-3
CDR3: CASSPTAPDTQYF
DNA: TGTGCCAGCAGCCCGACGGCCCCAGATACGCAGTATTTT

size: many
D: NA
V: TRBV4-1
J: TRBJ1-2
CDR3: CASSQDSSQATNYGYTF
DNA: TGCGCCAGCAGCCAAGATTCCAGCCAGGCAACTAACTATGGCTACACCTTC

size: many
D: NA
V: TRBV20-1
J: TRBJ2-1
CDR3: CSARASGGGRGEQFF
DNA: TGCAGTGCTAGAGCCAGTGGGGGGGGCCGGGGTGAGCAGTTCTTC

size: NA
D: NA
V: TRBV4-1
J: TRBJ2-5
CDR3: CASSHSGTGTQYF
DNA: TGCGCCAGCAGTCACTCAGGGACGGGGACCCAGTACTTC

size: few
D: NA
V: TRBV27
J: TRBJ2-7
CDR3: CASKFYGGNYEQYF
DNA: TGTGCCAGCAAGTTCTACGGGGGCAACTACGAGCAGTACTTC

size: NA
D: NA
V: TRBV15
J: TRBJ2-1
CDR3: CATSRDSNEQFF
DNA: TGTGCCACCAGCAGAGATTCCAATGAGCAGTTCTTC

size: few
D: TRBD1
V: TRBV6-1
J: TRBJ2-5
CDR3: CASSTGTGGETQYF
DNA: TGTGCCAGCAGCACCGGGACAGGGGGGGAGACCCAGTACTTC

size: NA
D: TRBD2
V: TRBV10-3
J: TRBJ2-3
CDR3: CATSSPGLAGTNTQYF
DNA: TGTGCCACCTCCTCCCCGGGACTAGCGGGGACGAATACGCAGTATTTT